The 25 T cell receptor beta chains below all came from one sample that was sequenced in a study of cytomegalovirus exposure and HLA in healthy donors. Primers for the PCR totalled 60 Vbeta and 13 Jbeta. Profiled with immunoSEQ multiplex PCR; TCRdb holds only in-frame clones, not every one. The sample has about 160,000 clones; about 75% are singletons. The sequencing input was PBMCs. The source is a female donor in good health and CMV-seronegative.

The genes are TRBV19 and TRBJ2-7; 11 nucleotides align to TRBD1. Germline CDR1 LNHDA, CDR2 SQIVND (reference sequence). V was pared by 7 bases and J by 7 bases, with 6 bases of the junction left unmatched. CDR3 size: 13 residues. CDR3 coding DNA: TGTGCCAGTAAAGGACAGGGGGCGAGGGAGCAGTACTTC. Residues: CASKGQGAREQYF.

The chain combines TRBV19 with TRBJ1-1; D possibly corresponds to TRBD1 (5 bases). The length of the CDR3 is 15 residues. The germline CDR1 and CDR2 sequences are LNHDA and SQIVND (reference sequence). Trimming shortened V by 7 bases and J by 0 bases, and 15 bases separated the two germline ends. The CDR3 sequence: CASTPVIGVNTEAFF. In DNA form, the CDR3 reads TGTGCCAGTACCCCGGTTATAGGGGTGAACACTGAAGCTTTCTTT.

This clone has more than one count but fewer than ten. The chain links TRBV7-3 to TRBJ1-2; no clear D. This CDR3 is built from 14 residues. Trimming took 2 bases from V and 1 from J, leaving 8 bases between them. The V gene's germline CDR1 is SGHTA and CDR2 FQGTGA. The CDR3 is CASSLGAINYGYTF. In DNA, the CDR3 is TGTGCCAGCAGCTTAGGAGCGATTAACTATGGCTACACCTTC.

CDR3 loop: CASSPSLNYEQYF. In DNA, the CDR3 is TGTGCCAGCAGTCCCTCACTTAACTACGAGCAGTACTTC. This sequence joins TRBV27 and TRBJ2-7; D gene unclear. The V gene lost 5 bases and the J gene lost 3 bases, with 11 bases spanning the gap. The CDR3 covers 13 residues. Germline CDR1 reads MNHEY; CDR2 reads SMNVEV (reference sequence).

This clone was seen more than once but under ten times. This chain links TRBV9 with TRBJ2-1, with TRBD2 as a possible D gene (5 bases). Trimming cost V 0 bases and J 7 bases, with 11 bases left between them. This CDR3 contains 14 residues. The germline gives CDR1 SGDLS, CDR2 YYNGEE. CDR3 bases: TGTGCCAGCAGCGTAGAAGGTAGGGAGAATGAGCAGTTCTTC. This translates into CASSVEGRENEQFF.

The chain's CDR3 is CASSVIGSFPNEQFF. Written as DNA, the CDR3 is TGTGCCAGCAGTGTAATTGGGAGCTTTCCCAATGAGCAGTTCTTC. This chain links TRBV6-1 with TRBJ2-1; D might be TRBD2 (5 bases). The V end lost 4 bases, the J end lost 6 bases, and 16 bases lay between the germline ends. Looked up from germline, CDR1 is MNHNS and CDR2 is SASEGT. There are 15 residues in the CDR3.

The chain carries TRBV5-1 and TRBJ1-1, with 8 bases fitting TRBD1. The CDR3 covers 15 residues. The trim removed 0 bases at V and 0 bases at J, leaving 1 base unmatched. Germline V lookup: CDR1 SGHRS, CDR2 YFSETQ. CDR3 DNA sequence: TGCGCCAGCAGCTTGGGACAGGGGATGAACACTGAAGCTTTCTTT. Amino acids: CASSLGQGMNTEAFF.

The chain has TRBV5-8 and TRBJ2-1, with 13 bases that match TRBD2. The V gene end was trimmed by 0 bases and the J gene end by 7 bases; junction bases not matched to a gene: 4. Germline CDR1 is SGHTS and CDR2 is YDEGEE. This CDR3 contains 16 residues. The CDR3 DNA reads as TGTGCCAGCAGCTTGGGACTAGCGGGAGGAAAAAATGAGCAGTTCTTC. This sequence encodes CASSLGLAGGKNEQFF.

The chain links TRBV9 to TRBJ2-7; a possible D gene is TRBD1 (6 bases). The CDR3 totals 13 residues. Germline V gene sequence: CDR1 SGDLS, CDR2 YYNGEE. V was clipped by 0 bases and J by 5 bases, with 9 bases between them. The CDR3, as DNA: TGTGCCAGCAGCGTAGACAGGGTCCACGAGCAGTACTTC. Translation: CASSVDRVHEQYF.

The chain has TRBV5-1 and TRBJ2-5, with 10 bases identical to TRBD2. This CDR3 has 14 amino acids. Germline V gene lookup returns CDR1 SGHRS and CDR2 YFSETQ. Trimming cost V 6 bases and J 5 bases; bases outside gene matches: 7. The DNA for the CDR3 is TGCGCCAGCAACTTAGCGGGGGGCGGGGAGACCCAGTACTTC. Translation gives CASNLAGGGETQYF.

This chain uses TRBV27 with TRBJ2-3; no clear D. Germline CDR1 and CDR2: MNHEY and SMNVEV (reference sequence). The CDR3 is 13 residues long. With 6 bases removed from V and 1 base from J, the gap between germline ends came to 8 bases. CDR3 sequence (DNA): TGTGCCAGCAGCTTCCCGGGCACAGATACGCAGTATTTT. Translating gives CASSFPGTDTQYF.

CDR3 DNA: TGTGCCAGCAGCTTCAGAGGAGACGAGCAAAGTCCTGAAGCTTTCTTT. Protein product: CASSFRGDEQSPEAFF. V is TRBV7-2 and J is TRBJ1-1; D gene unclear. V lost 3 bases and J lost 6, with 20 bases in between. This CDR3 spans 16 amino acids. Germline V lookup: CDR1 SGHTA, CDR2 FQGNSA.

This chain joins TRBV2 and TRBJ1-1; D is perhaps TRBD1 (5 bases). This CDR3 has 14 residues. Germline V gives CDR1 SNHLY, CDR2 FYNNEI. Trimming took 6 bases from V and 0 from J, leaving 11 bases between them. The CDR3 loop reads CASRPGFMNTEAFF. CDR3 sequence (DNA): TGTGCCAGCAGGCCAGGGTTCATGAACACTGAAGCTTTCTTT.

This sequence joins TRBV9 and TRBJ1-2; TRBD1 might be the D (5 bases). Germline loops: CDR1 SGDLS, CDR2 YYNGEE. The CDR3 sequence is 13 residues long. V was shortened by 4 bases and J by 5 bases, with 12 bases between the two germline ends. The CDR3 sequence: CASSYTGSYGYTF. CDR3 sequence (DNA): TGTGCCAGCAGCTATACAGGAAGTTATGGCTACACCTTC.

This clone was recorded once. V usage is TRBV5-6 and J usage is TRBJ2-1; 8 bases are shared with TRBD2. The V gene's germline CDR1 is SGHDT and CDR2 YYEEEE. The CDR3 loop spans 15 amino acids. Trimming cost V 0 bases and J 8 bases; bases outside gene matches: 7. CDR3 coding DNA: TGTGCCAGCAGCTTGGTTGGGCGGGAGGCGGATGAGCAGTTCTTC. Translation: CASSLVGREADEQFF.

The chain links TRBV6-5 to TRBJ1-2; D gene uncertain. V was pared by 0 bases and J by 1 base, with 12 bases between. Germline lookup yields CDR1 MNHEY and CDR2 SVGAGI. This CDR3 is built from 16 residues. CDR3 in DNA: TGTGCCAGCAGTTACTCGAAGCGGCCGGGTAACTATGGCTACACCTTC. This translates into CASSYSKRPGNYGYTF.

This clone came up a few times. V is TRBV4-1 and J is TRBJ2-7, with 7 bases lining up with TRBD2. The CDR3 covers 13 residues. Germline CDR1 reads MGHRA; CDR2 reads YSYEKL. The V gene end was trimmed by 1 base and the J gene end by 7 bases; junction bases not matched to a gene: 4. CDR3 loop: CASSQVLREEQYF. Here the CDR3 DNA reads TGCGCCAGCAGCCAAGTCCTGCGGGAGGAGCAGTACTTC.

This clone was seen more than once but under ten times. The chain is built from TRBV19 and TRBJ1-4; D may be TRBD1 (5 bases). Between the trimmed V and J ends, which lost 6 bases and 6 bases, there was a span of 17 bases. Per germline, CDR1 LNHDA and CDR2 SQIVND (reference sequence). This CDR3 region has 15 residues. The CDR3 nucleotides read TGTGCCAGTAGGCTGGGAAGGGGCGGCTATGAAAAACTGTTTTTT. Encoded protein: CASRLGRGGYEKLFF.

This clone is a singleton in its sample. V is TRBV30 and J is TRBJ2-5; D possibly corresponds to TRBD1 (6 bases). CDR1 is GTSNPN, CDR2 SVGIG, per germline (reference sequence). V was shortened by 2 bases and J by 5 bases, with 15 bases between the two germline ends. This CDR3 contains 14 residues. CDR3 in DNA: TGTGCCTGGAGTAGCGCAGGGGCCGGTGAGACCCAGTACTTC. Its translation is CAWSSAGAGETQYF.

The chain employs TRBV2 and TRBJ1-6; D remains unclear. Deletions cut 5 bases from V and 12 bases from J, with 5 bases between. The CDR3 is 10 amino acids. CDR1 is SNHLY and CDR2 is FYNNEI in the germline V gene. CDR3 protein: CASSQVPLHF. CDR3 coding DNA: TGTGCCAGCAGTCAGGTACCCCTCCACTTT. The whole variable domain, remainder taken from reference TRBV2 and TRBJ1-6, is EPEVTQTPSHQVTQMGQEVILRCVPISNHLYFYWYRQILGQKVEFLVSFYNNEISEKSEIFDDQFSVERPDGSNFTLKIRSTKLEDSAMYFCASSQVPLHFGNGTRLTVT.

The chain joins TRBV6-6 to TRBJ1-1; 8 bases line up with TRBD1. The germline CDR1 and CDR2 sequences are MNHNY and SVGAGI (reference sequence). V trimming: 6 bases; J trimming: 0 bases; junction bases outside the gene matches: 3. The CDR3 sequence is 14 residues long. The CDR3 loop reads CASRGTGMNTEAFF. The CDR3 DNA reads as TGTGCCAGCAGGGGGACAGGAATGAACACTGAAGCTTTCTTT.

The V call is TRBV6-1, the J call TRBJ1-6, with TRBD1 identical over 7 bases. With 1 base clipped from V and 8 bases from J, the junction kept 2 bases outside the gene matches. Per the germline V gene, CDR1 is MNHNS and CDR2 is SASEGT. This CDR3 has 14 amino acids. CDR3 residues: CASSEETGYSPLHF. The CDR3 coding sequence is TGTGCCAGCAGTGAAGAGACAGGGTATTCACCCCTCCACTTT.

The chain joins TRBV11-3 to TRBJ1-1, with D maybe TRBD1 (5 bases). Germline CDR1 reads SGHNT; CDR2 reads YENEEA. V was shortened by 4 bases and J by 1 base, with 7 bases between the two germline ends. The CDR3 has 13 residues. The CDR3 sequence is CASSYGQNTEAFF. The CDR3 bases are TGTGCCAGCAGCTACGGACAGAACACTGAAGCTTTCTTT.

The CDR3 spells CASSLGTGNQPQHF. The CDR3 coding sequence is TGTGCCAGCAGCTTAGGAACGGGAAATCAGCCCCAGCATTTT. The genes are TRBV7-9 and TRBJ1-5; D is undetermined. CDR3 length: 14 amino acids. Germline values: CDR1 SEHNR, CDR2 FQNEAQ (reference sequence). V was cut by 1 base and J by 4 bases, with 8 bases left in between.

The chain couples TRBV6-1 to TRBJ2-5, with TRBD1 matching 9 bases. J lost 4 bases, V lost 9 bases, and 6 bases had no gene match. Germline V gene lookup returns CDR1 MNHNS and CDR2 SASEGT. The CDR3 totals 13 residues. The CDR3 region has the DNA TGTGCCAGAAGACAGGGGGGAACAGAGACCCAGTACTTC. Translation: CARRQGGTETQYF.